This T cell receptor (beta chain) was obtained from a study of siplizumab effects on memory and regulatory T cells. Overall study findings and caveats: Assignment to unstimulated subsets succeeded for only a minor fraction of the alloreactive clones.

Sequencing was performed with immunoSEQ multiplex PCR; in TCRdb, only in-frame clones are kept and a portion is missing. In the table there are tens of thousands of clones, 79% of which are singletons. Concerning this clone itself: Its antigen is still unknown.

In germline, CDR1 is MDHEN, CDR2 SYDVKM. CDR3 length: 16 residues. V gave up 1 base and J gave up 7 bases; unmatched junction bases: 12. The sample was memory CD4+ T cells sorted from blood. The genes are TRBV28 and TRBJ1-2, with 7 nucleotides matching TRBD1. This receptor was obtained from a human donor in good health. The CDR3 DNA is TGTGCCAGCAGTTTATTACAGGGGATACTTTCTGGTGGCTACACCTTC. It specifies CASSLLQGILSGGYTF.